This T cell receptor (beta chain) appears in the sequencing data of a study of response to subunit inactivated influenza vaccine. The V end was cut by 1 base, the J end by 2 bases, with 6 bases between. CDR1 is LGHDT, CDR2 YNNKEL, per germline (reference sequence). This CDR3 spans 14 amino acids. One entry per CDR3 protein, called by TCRdb with MiXCR from the RT-PCR reads. The table lists fewer than 600,000 distinct CDR3 sequences, approximately 6.9% of them singletons. Broader study findings: Authors suggested few new T cells are recruited by each seasonal influenza vaccination.

This clonotype appeared many times. The target antigen is unknown. Specimen: PBMCs from blood, collected roughly 24 months after vaccination. The rearrangement uses TRBV3-1 and TRBJ2-1; D unclear. This clonotype originated in a man aged 45 to 70 who received an inactivated influenza vaccine. CDR3 residues: CASSQAHPYNEQFF. Here the CDR3 DNA reads TGTGCCAGCAGCCAAGCACATCCCTACAATGAGCAGTTCTTC.